The 22 T cell receptor beta chains below were found in one sample sequenced in a study of T cell repertoires in cytomegalovirus infection. A single record per CDR3 protein comes from TCRdb applying MiXCR to the reads. The table has approximately 300,000 distinct CDR3 sequences, about 29% seen once; the top ten hold about 20%. Their antigens are not known. The specimen comprised cultured PBMCs, sampled from culture after CMV antigen stimulation. The receptors derive from a human donor in good health (CMV status not recorded). Some clones in this sample may be carry-over from other donors' samples.

The rearrangement joins TRBV5-4 to TRBJ2-2, with D perhaps TRBD1 (5 bases). This CDR3 is 16 amino acids long. With 6 bases removed from V and 5 bases from J, the gap between germline ends came to 20 bases. Germline V CDR1 and CDR2: SGHNT, YYREEE (reference sequence). The CDR3 region has the DNA TGTGCCAGCACCTCTATTTGGCAGGGTGGTACCGGGGAGCTGTTTTTT. Residues: CASTSIWQGGTGELFF.

The rearrangement uses TRBV6-1 and TRBJ2-1; 7 nucleotides match TRBD2. Unmatched junction bases numbered 9, after V lost 1 base and J lost 3 bases. The CDR3 length is 17 residues. Germline V gene lookup returns CDR1 MNHNS and CDR2 SASEGT. As DNA, the CDR3 is TGTGCCAGCAGTGAAGTGGCTAGCGGTACCCTCTACAATGAGCAGTTCTTC. It is translated as CASSEVASGTLYNEQFF.

There are a few counts of this clonotype. This sequence joins TRBV5-6 and TRBJ1-2; D gene unclear. This CDR3 contains 15 residues. V was clipped by 0 bases and J by 3 bases, with 12 bases between them. The germline V gene has CDR1 SGHDT and CDR2 YYEEEE. The CDR3 region has the DNA TGTGCCAGCAGCTTGGCCCGGCAGTTGTACTATGGCTACACCTTC. The encoded protein is CASSLARQLYYGYTF.

J is TRBJ1-2 and V is TRBV19, with a possible D match to TRBD1 (5 bases). The ends were cut back, 5 bases at V and 4 bases at J, with 11 bases in the middle. This CDR3 comprises 13 residues. The germline gives CDR1 LNHDA, CDR2 SQIVND (reference sequence). As DNA, the CDR3 is TGTGCCAGTAGTGGCGGGACCGCCTATGGCTACACCTTC. As protein: CASSGGTAYGYTF.

This clonotype was detected ten times or more. The chain carries TRBV6-1 and TRBJ1-5; D gene unclear. With 5 bases removed from V and 5 bases from J, the gap between germline ends came to 10 bases. This CDR3 spans 13 amino acids. CDR1 and CDR2 (germline): MNHNS, SASEGT. CDR3 DNA: TGTGCCAGCAGTACGACCGACTATCAGCCCCAGCATTTT. Translating it yields CASSTTDYQPQHF.

This sequence joins TRBV7-9 and TRBJ1-1, with a possible D match to TRBD1 (5 bases). CDR3 length: 12 amino acids. Trimming removed 5 bases at V and 3 bases at J, with 7 bases between. CDR1 and CDR2 (germline): SEHNR, FQNEAQ (reference sequence). Here the CDR3 reads CASSPRDTEAFF. DNA of the CDR3: TGTGCCAGCAGCCCCAGGGACACTGAAGCTTTCTTT.

This clonotype appeared many times. This chain connects TRBV7-2 to TRBJ1-6, with D unclear. Germline V gene data show CDR1 as SGHTA and CDR2 as FQGNSA. The CDR3 extends over 15 amino acids. Trimming removed 7 bases from V and 10 bases from J, with 20 bases in between. CDR3 DNA: TGTGCCAGCAACCCGGGGTCTGCGGGCGGGTCACCCCTCCACTTT. This codes for CASNPGSAGGSPLHF.

The chain uses TRBV29-1 and TRBJ1-5; D remains ambiguous. Trimming stripped 4 bases from V and 0 bases from J, with 7 bases between. CDR1 SQVTM and CDR2 ANQGSEA come from the germline V gene. The CDR3 consists of 13 residues. This chain's CDR3 is CSVVQDSNQPQHF. CDR3 DNA: TGCAGCGTTGTTCAGGATAGCAATCAGCCCCAGCATTTT.

The DNA of the CDR3 is TGTGCCAGCAGGGGCCTGACAGATACGCAGTATTTT. Translated: CASRGLTDTQYF. This chain uses TRBV2 with TRBJ2-3, with D unclear. Between the trimmed V and J ends, which lost 6 bases and 3 bases, there was a span of 7 bases. Germline-derived CDR1 and CDR2 are SNHLY and FYNNEI. This CDR3 has 12 residues.

The sample holds a few counts of this clonotype. The chain uses TRBV9 and TRBJ2-2, with 10 nucleotides matching TRBD2. The germline gives CDR1 SGDLS, CDR2 YYNGEE. The CDR3 extends over 16 amino acids. Unmatched junction bases numbered 1, after V lost 0 bases and J lost 2 bases. CDR3 DNA sequence: TGTGCCAGCAGCGTAGGGACTAGCGGAAACACCGGGGAGCTGTTTTTT. This gives the protein CASSVGTSGNTGELFF.

A word on this clonotype: This may be a read error, as it is one base from a much larger clone. The rearrangement links TRBV12-5 to TRBJ2-3, with D perhaps matching TRBD2 (6 bases). Trimming removed 2 bases from V and 0 bases from J, with 15 bases in between. CDR1 is LGHNT and CDR2 is FRNRAP in the germline V gene. The CDR3 runs to 17 residues. The CDR3 here is CASGLWTVAGSTDTQYF. CDR3 bases: TGTGCTAGTGGTTTGTGGACCGTCGCGGGGAGCACAGATACGCAGTATTTT.

This clonotype came up a few times. This sequence joins TRBV7-8 and TRBJ2-7; possibly TRBD2 for D (6 bases). Germline V gene sequence: CDR1 SGHVS, CDR2 FQNEAQ. The CDR3 loop spans 16 amino acids. The DNA for the CDR3 is TGTGCCAGCAGCCCCGCCCCCCGGGGGAGGAAGAATCGGGACCTTGTC. As protein: CASSPAPRGRKNRDLV.

This clonotype has only a few counts. The chain joins TRBV28 to TRBJ2-5; 9 nucleotides match TRBD2. V lost 4 bases and J lost 3; bases outside the gene matches: 3. CDR3 length: 14 residues. Germline V gene sequence: CDR1 MDHEN, CDR2 SYDVKM. CDR3 DNA sequence: TGTGCCAGCAGTTATAGCGGGAGAGAAGAGACCCAGTACTTC. It encodes CASSYSGREETQYF.

This clonotype was counted many times. The genes are TRBV7-2 and TRBJ2-3, with a tentative D call TRBD2 (6 bases). V lost 4 bases and J lost 1, with 18 bases in between. There are 17 residues in the CDR3. Germline V gene sequence: CDR1 SGHTA, CDR2 FQGNSA. The CDR3 protein is CASSSLSSSGGTDTQYF. For the CDR3, the DNA is TGTGCCAGCAGCTCCCTGAGCAGTTCGGGAGGCACAGATACGCAGTATTTT.

The table lists this clonotype with many counts. The CDR3 loop is CASSQDPRGNEKLFF. The CDR3 DNA is TGTGCCAGCAGCCAAGACCCGCGGGGGAATGAAAAACTGTTTTTT. The chain recombines TRBV7-2 with TRBJ1-4; the D gene is possibly TRBD1 (5 bases). V shed 5 bases and J shed 5 bases, with 15 bases lying between them. The CDR3 totals 15 residues. In germline, CDR1 is SGHTA, CDR2 FQGNSA.

This chain connects TRBV7-9 to TRBJ2-1, with D perhaps TRBD1 (6 bases). V dropped 1 base and J dropped 2 bases, with 6 bases sitting between them. The CDR3 has 14 residues. CDR1 SEHNR and CDR2 FQNEAQ come from the germline V gene (reference sequence). This chain's CDR3 is CASSLDRAYNEQFF. The CDR3, as DNA: TGTGCCAGCAGCTTAGACAGGGCCTACAATGAGCAGTTCTTC. The variable domain in full, completed from reference TRBV7-9 and TRBJ2-1, reads DTGVSQNPRHKITKRGQNVTFRCDPISEHNRLYWYRQTLGQGPEFLTYFQNEAQLEKSRLLSDRFSAERPKGSFSTLEIQRTEQGDSAMYLCASSLDRAYNEQFFGPGTRLTVL.

This clonotype occurred a few times. The chain carries TRBV12-3 or TRBV12-4 and TRBJ1-3, with 8 nucleotides matching TRBD1. Trimming at V came to 4 bases and at J to 0 bases, leaving 5 bases not matched to a gene. The length of the CDR3 is 16 residues. Here the CDR3 reads CASSWGQAASGNTIYF. The CDR3 nucleotides read TGTGCCAGCAGTTGGGGACAGGCGGCCTCTGGAAACACCATATATTTT.

This chain joins TRBV6-1 and TRBJ1-2; D may be TRBD1 (5 bases). The CDR3 totals 11 residues. The V gene's germline CDR1 is MNHNS and CDR2 SASEGT. V lost 7 bases to trimming and J lost 6 bases, with 9 bases between them. The CDR3 DNA follows: TGTGCCAGCAAACAGGCGGATGGCTACACCTTC. This encodes CASKQADGYTF.

The V and J genes are TRBV19 and TRBJ1-4; 9 nucleotides align to TRBD1. The ends lost 7 bases at V and 5 bases at J; junction bases unmatched: 5. The CDR3 has 14 amino acids. Germline assignment: CDR1 LNHDA and CDR2 SQIVND (reference sequence). This chain's CDR3 is CASKRGQGNEKLFF. CDR3 bases: TGTGCCAGTAAGAGGGGACAGGGCAATGAAAAACTGTTTTTT.

The V and J genes are TRBV19 and TRBJ1-2; 7 nucleotides line up with TRBD1. Germline V gives CDR1 LNHDA, CDR2 SQIVND (reference sequence). Trimming took 6 bases from V and 5 from J; bases not matched to a gene: 3. CDR3 size: 12 residues. CDR3 sequence: CASRLTGYGYTF. In DNA form, the CDR3 reads TGTGCCAGTAGGCTGACAGGGTATGGCTACACCTTC.

The chain employs TRBV27 and TRBJ1-2, with D uncertain. Germline V gene data show CDR1 as MNHEY and CDR2 as SMNVEV (reference sequence). The CDR3 covers 13 residues. Deletions cut 5 bases from V and 4 bases from J, with 11 bases between. CDR3 bases: TGTGCCAGCAGTGGCGTAGGATCCTATGGCTACACCTTC. Translation gives CASSGVGSYGYTF.

There are a few counts of this clonotype. This rearrangement joins TRBV7-8 to TRBJ1-2, with D uncertain. The CDR3 loop spans 13 amino acids. Trimming took 1 base from V and 4 from J, leaving 7 bases between them. CDR1 is SGHVS and CDR2 is FQNEAQ in the germline V gene. The CDR3 DNA sequence: TGTGCCAGCAGCTTAGACGGCCCCTATGGCTACACCTTC. Residues: CASSLDGPYGYTF.